This is a list of T cell receptor beta chains from one sample in a study of cytomegalovirus exposure and HLA in healthy donors. The data were produced by immunoSEQ multiplex PCR, yet TCRdb's version contains in-frame clones alone and is incomplete. The sample has some 160,000 clones; 84% are singletons. The specimen sequenced was PBMCs. These receptors were taken from a man aged 45-60 years in good health and CMV-seropositive. The CDR3 runs from the conserved cysteine through the conserved F or W. Clone size is stated in some rows and not others, as once, few, many or a class when expanded.

abundance,j_gene,v_gene,CDR3aa
NA,TRBJ1-4,TRBV5-6,CASSLDTAVGEKLFF
NA,TRBJ2-7,TRBV6-1,CASEGTGSSYEQYF
NA,TRBJ1-5,TRBV18,CASSPQGAVGNQPQHF
NA,TRBJ1-1,TRBV14,CASSRDRGLNTEAFF
NA,TRBJ2-5,TRBV10-2,CASFEPLAGKETQYF
few,TRBJ2-2,TRBV5-1,CASRAGSGELFF
once,TRBJ1-2,TRBV5-6,CASSLARGYTF
NA,TRBJ1-1,TRBV19,CASSIRQGTEAFF
NA,TRBJ1-3,TRBV18,CASSSRQGAIGNTIYF
NA,TRBJ2-3,TRBV6-1,CASNLAGGGTDTQYF
NA,TRBJ2-2,TRBV9,CASKGNSGNTGELFF
once,TRBJ1-6,TRBV7-2,CASSLGAGGASGNSPLHF
NA,TRBJ1-4,TRBV4-1,CASSQEGGLNEKLFF
NA,TRBJ2-3,TRBV6-5,CASTLLGGSTDTQYF